The T cell receptor beta chain described here comes from a study of blood T cell repertoires in COVID-19. Study at large: COVID-19 samples from acute and convalescent phases originated in the United States, Italy and Spain. PBMCs, B-cell-depleted T cells, or T cells were the source of the cDNA or gDNA that made up the material.

This clone has just a few counts. How the authors handled the data: Reference gene primers were amplified, and this amplification served to estimate nucleated cell counts. This table comes from immunoSEQ multiplex PCR, and its TCRdb copy is limited to in-frame clones, with some not included. The V and J calls and clone size were taken over from that table, and D and trimming were inferred from the DNA. The sample has 150,000 to 190,000 clones, 80% to 90% seen once. Before being deemed recovered, Cohort 3 donors had two negative PCRs, clearance, or symptom resolution. This receptor was taken from a man between 50 and 59 years old who had recovered from COVID-19. The sample taken for sequencing was PBMCs or T cells enriched from blood (not recorded which).

DNA of the CDR3: TGTGCCAGCAGCCAAGGTCAGGGGATCTACGAGCAGTACTTC. This sequence encodes CASSQGQGIYEQYF. This chain links TRBV14 with TRBJ2-7, with TRBD1 as a possible D gene (6 bases). Germline V gene lookup returns CDR1 SGHDN and CDR2 FVKESK. The CDR3 spans 14 residues. V gave up 1 base and J gave up 3 bases, with 10 bases separating them.